The present T cell receptor (beta chain) was sequenced within a study of blood T cell repertoires in COVID-19. Study at large: Specimens from acute and convalescent COVID-19 originated in the United States, Italy and Spain. From T cells, B-cell-depleted T cells, or PBMCs came the material, which was cDNA or gDNA.

The V and J ends lost 5 bases and 5 bases respectively, with 9 bases between them. The CDR3 spans 13 residues. Looked up from germline, CDR1 is SGHTA and CDR2 is FQGTGA. Per the original methods: Estimation of nucleated cell counts was performed using reference gene primer amplification. The method was immunoSEQ multiplex PCR; TCRdb's version includes in-frame clones alone and lacks a portion of them. V and J calls and clone size are as listed in that table; D and trimming were resolved from the DNA. The sample includes 88,000 or so clones, about four fifths of them seen just once. The TCR sequence derives from a human donor in a cohort sampled during active COVID-19. The rearrangement links TRBV7-3 to TRBJ2-2; no definite D call. The sample was peripheral blood. The CDR3, as DNA: TGTGCCAGCAGCCCCACGGGTACCGGGGAGCTGTTTTTT. This gives the protein CASSPTGTGELFF.